This is a list of T cell receptor beta chains from one sample in a study of glioma-infiltrating T cells. TCRdb independently ran MiXCR on the multiplex PCR reads; one entry per CDR3 protein. The sample holds around 190,000 distinct CDR3 sequences, around 32% seen once. Sequencing was carried out using glioma tissue, nonneoplastic brain tissue, or PBMCs (not recorded which). All receptors derive from a human donor with low-grade glioma or glioblastoma, undergoing nonglioma brain surgery, or in good health (not recorded which). Both conserved end residues are part of each CDR3. The D gene is left open where the match is weak. The size field is filled for only some rows; it gives once, few, many or a size class.

j_call cdr3_length v_call clone_size d_call cdr3_nt cdr3_aa
TRBJ2-5 16 TRBV7-9 . TRBD2 TGTGCCAGCAGCTTTTTTAGCGGGAAAAACCAAGAGACCCAGTACTTC CASSFFSGKNQETQYF
TRBJ2-3 14 TRBV12-3/TRBV12-4 many . TGTGCCAGCAGTTTTCAGTTTAGCACAGATACGCAGTATTTT CASSFQFSTDTQYF
TRBJ2-5 15 TRBV14 once TRBD2 TGTGCCAGCAGCCGCCCGACTAGCGGGAAAGAGACCCAGTACTTC CASSRPTSGKETQYF
TRBJ2-5 18 TRBV4-1 few TRBD2 TGCGCCAGCAGCCAAGAGGCAATGACGGGAGGGCCCCGAGAGACCCAGTACTTC CASSQEAMTGGPRETQYF
TRBJ2-5 13 TRBV27 many TRBD1 TGTGCCAGCAGAATACAGGGGGGAGAGACCCAGTACTTC CASRIQGGETQYF
TRBJ1-2 13 TRBV18 few . TGTGCCAGCCAACGGGGAGGGGACCATGGCTACACCTTC CASQRGGDHGYTF
TRBJ1-1 14 TRBV5-1 many TRBD1 TGCGCCAGCAGCTTTTCAGGGGGCGGCACTGAAGCTTTCTTT CASSFSGGGTEAFF
TRBJ2-7 12 TRBV29-1 many . TGCAGCGTTCACGACTCGGCCTACGAGCAGTACTTC CSVHDSAYEQYF
TRBJ1-2 10 TRBV19 many . TGTGCCAGTAAGGACTATGGCTACACCTTC CASKDYGYTF
TRBJ2-1 16 TRBV27 . TRBD2 TGTGCCAACAGTTTATTACTAGCGGGAGGGCCAGACGAGCAGTTCTTC CANSLLLAGGPDEQFF
TRBJ2-1 17 TRBV15 . TRBD2 TGTGCCACCAGCAGTGAAAGGGCTAGCGGGAGGTACAATGAGCAGTTCTTC CATSSERASGRYNEQFF
TRBJ1-4 13 TRBV7-6 many . TGTGCCCTCGAAGGGTCAACTAATGAAAAACTGTTTTTT CALEGSTNEKLFF
TRBJ2-1 17 TRBV4-3 many TRBD1 TGCGCCAGCAGCCAAGATCTGGGGACAGGGAGCTACAATGAGCAGTTCTTC CASSQDLGTGSYNEQFF
TRBJ2-1 13 TRBV20-1 many . TGCAGTGCTAGTAGTTATGTGTACAATGAGCAGTTCTTC CSASSYVYNEQFF
TRBJ2-3 16 TRBV5-1 many TRBD1 TGCGCCAGCAGCGAACCCGGACAGGGCGTCGCAGATACGCAGTATTTT CASSEPGQGVADTQYF
TRBJ2-5 10 TRBV20-1 many . TGCAGTGCTAGAAAAGAGACCCAGTACTTC CSARKETQYF
TRBJ2-5 14 TRBV15 many . TGTGCCACCAGCCGGGCCCAAATCCAAGAGACCCAGTACTTC CATSRAQIQETQYF
TRBJ1-5 14 TRBV12-3/TRBV12-4 many . TGTGCCAGCAGCCGTGGGGAGGGCAATCAGCCCCAGCATTTT CASSRGEGNQPQHF
TRBJ2-1 18 TRBV4-1 few TRBD2 TGCGCCAGCAGCCAAGGGGAGTTTGTTTTGGGAGCGGGAAATGAGCAGTTCTTC CASSQGEFVLGAGNEQFF
TRBJ2-1 16 TRBV7-9 many . TGTGCCAGCAGCTTAGTCGCTCGGGCGGGGTACAATGAACAGTTCTTC CASSLVARAGYNEQFF
TRBJ2-3 15 TRBV27 . TRBD2 TGTGCCAGCAGTTTGGAAGCGGGAGGTCCAGATACGCAGTATTTT CASSLEAGGPDTQYF
TRBJ2-5 15 TRBV6-2/TRBV6-3 . TRBD1 TGTGCCAGCACTAAAAGAGGACAGGGGATGGGGACCCAGTACTTC CASTKRGQGMGTQYF
TRBJ2-7 14 TRBV7-2 many TRBD2 TGTGCCAGCAGCCCCTCTAGCGGCGCCTACGAGCAGTACTTC CASSPSSGAYEQYF
TRBJ2-2 13 TRBV7-6 many . TGTGCCAGCAGCTTAGGGGGCACCGGGGAGCTGTTTTTT CASSLGGTGELFF
TRBJ2-5 12 TRBV20-1 . . TGCAGTGCGGAGCAGGGCAAAGAGACCCAGTACTTC CSAEQGKETQYF
TRBJ2-5 16 TRBV6-2/TRBV6-3 many . TGTGCCAGCAGCCCGACTCGGCGGACTGCGCCAGGGACCCAGTACTTC CASSPTRRTAPGTQYF
TRBJ1-2 13 TRBV2 many TRBD1 TGTGCCAGCAGTGGGGACAGTATCGGCGGCTACACCTTC CASSGDSIGGYTF
TRBJ1-5 14 TRBV19 . . TGTGCCAGTAGTAATTTTGGAAATAATCAGCCCCAGCATTTT CASSNFGNNQPQHF
TRBJ2-1 15 TRBV5-1 . . TGCGCCAGCAGCTTGGTCCTAGAGGAAAACAATGAGCAGTTCTTC CASSLVLEENNEQFF
TRBJ1-3 14 TRBV4-3 many . TGCGCCAGCAGCCATCTCAATGGTTGGGACACCATATATTTT CASSHLNGWDTIYF
TRBJ2-5 15 TRBV3-1 many . TGTGCCAGCAGCCAAGATTGGGGTCGATCGGAGACCCAGTACTTC CASSQDWGRSETQYF
TRBJ2-1 13 TRBV12-5 . . TGTGCTAGTGGTTTGGCGGAACTCGGTGAGCAGTTCTTC CASGLAELGEQFF
TRBJ2-7 14 TRBV29-1 . TRBD1 TGCAGCGTCGCGGCGACAGGGGGCTCTTACGAGCAGTACTTC CSVAATGGSYEQYF
TRBJ2-3 15 TRBV4-3 many . TGCGCCAGCAGCCCAAACGCTCAGGGCGACGATACGCAGTATTTT CASSPNAQGDDTQYF
TRBJ1-1 13 TRBV6-2/TRBV6-3 . TRBD1 TGTGCCGGCCGGGACAGGCAGGAAGGTGAGGCTTTCTTT CAGRDRQEGEAFF
TRBJ2-7 15 TRBV27 . TRBD2 TGTGCCAGCAGTCCTAGGACTAGCGGGTCCTACGAGAAGTACTTC CASSPRTSGSYEKYF
TRBJ1-1 14 TRBV6-1 many TRBD1 TGTGCCAGCTCCGGGACAGGGGCGGCCACTGAAGCTTTCTTT CASSGTGAATEAFF
TRBJ2-7 14 TRBV12-3/TRBV12-4 few TRBD2 TGTGCCAGCAGTTTCGGGGAGGGTGCCTACGAGCAGTACTTC CASSFGEGAYEQYF
TRBJ1-1 13 TRBV4-3 many . TGCGCCAGCAGCCAAGTCAAGAACACTGAAGCTTTCTTT CASSQVKNTEAFF
TRBJ1-1 14 TRBV13 . TRBD1 TGTGCCAGCAGCGTCAGGACAGGGAGAACTGAAGCTTTCTTT CASSVRTGRTEAFF
TRBJ1-1 15 TRBV18 many TRBD1 TGTGCCAGCTCACCTAACCTGCCAGGGGGGACTGAAGCTTTCTTT CASSPNLPGGTEAFF
TRBJ2-7 15 TRBV4-2 many TRBD2 TGTGCCAGCAGCACCCGGCGGGAGAGCTCCTACGAGCAGTACTTC CASSTRRESSYEQYF
TRBJ1-6 14 TRBV6-9 . . TGTGCCAGCAGTTGGTCGGACAGCATTTCACACCTCCACTTT CASSWSDSISHLHF
TRBJ2-1 13 TRBV6-1 many TRBD1 TGTGCCAGCAGGCAGGGGGCCTACAATGAGCAGTTCTTC CASRQGAYNEQFF
TRBJ2-3 13 TRBV29-1 few TRBD1 TGCAGCGTAGCCGGGACAGGGGCCAGATACCTCTATTTT CSVAGTGARYLYF
TRBJ2-2 16 TRBV27 many . TGTGCCAGCAGTACGCCATATGCGGCGAACACCGGGGAGCTGTTTTTT CASSTPYAANTGELFF
TRBJ1-3 14 TRBV28 many . TGTGCCACCTCCACTGGAGGGGCTGGAAACACCATATATTTT CATSTGGAGNTIYF
TRBJ2-3 15 TRBV10-3 few . TGTGCCATCAGTGACGGGCGGGGTAGCACAGATACGCAGTATTTT CAISDGRGSTDTQYF
TRBJ1-4 13 TRBV7-9 many . TGTGCCAGCTCGGGGGTCCAAAATGAAAAACTGTTTTTT CASSGVQNEKLFF
TRBJ2-3 16 TRBV6-4 . TRBD2 TGTGCCAGCAGCGCGGCTAGCGGGAGGACCGCAGATACGCAGTATTTT CASSAASGRTADTQYF
TRBJ1-3 13 TRBV6-1 many . TGTGCCAGCCCGAACACCTCTGGAAACACCATATATTTT CASPNTSGNTIYF
TRBJ2-3 15 TRBV7-3 . . TGTGCCAGCAGCTCCACAGGGACGGGCACAGATACGCAGTATTTT CASSSTGTGTDTQYF
TRBJ2-7 13 TRBV20-1 many . TGCAGTGCTTCCAAAGGACCTCGATACGAGCAGTACTTC CSASKGPRYEQYF
TRBJ2-2 15 TRBV20-1 many TRBD2 TGCAGTGCGCTGACTAGCGGGAGCAGTGCCGGGGAGCTGTTTTTT CSALTSGSSAGELFF
TRBJ2-1 13 TRBV7-9 . . TGTGCCAGCACCCCTCCTCTGGCCAATGAGCAGTTCTTC CASTPPLANEQFF
TRBJ2-7 15 TRBV7-2 many TRBD2 TGTGCCAGCAGCCTGACTAGCGGAGATTCATACGAGCAGTACTTC CASSLTSGDSYEQYF
TRBJ1-4 17 TRBV12-3/TRBV12-4 . TRBD1 TGTGCCAGCAGGTTCACAGGGGACCCCTTGACTAATGAAAAACTGTTTTTT CASRFTGDPLTNEKLFF
TRBJ2-5 13 TRBV7-9 . . TGTGCCAGCGGACCACAGGGTTTAGAGACCCAGTACTTC CASGPQGLETQYF
TRBJ2-3 13 TRBV29-1 . . TGCAGCGTTAGCAGAGGAAACACAGATACGCAGTATTTT CSVSRGNTDTQYF
TRBJ1-2 11 TRBV3-1 many . TGTGCCAGCAGCCAAGATGGACGCTACACCTTC CASSQDGRYTF